This T cell receptor beta chain was identified during a study of blood T cell repertoires in COVID-19 (dated by TCRdb to 2020 to 2022). For context, the study as a whole: Samples from collaborators originated in the United States, Italy and Spain and spanned both the acute and convalescent phases of COVID-19. The prospective study material was composed of cDNA or gDNA derived from T cells, B-cell-depleted T cells, or PBMCs. Deeply sampled blood TCRbeta repertoires from subjects exposed to, actively infected with, or recovered from COVID-19 were included in the dataset. The repertoires were released in a freely available public database meant as a resource for research on the immune response to SARS-CoV-2. Samples came from the ongoing ImmuneRACE study (first 160 participants) plus 1,254 subjects from 6 global collaborators. Nearly every sample came with metadata listing a de-identified subject ID, COVID-19 status, age in years and sex. Where available, HLA class I and class II types were taken from metadata supplied by the sample provider and were not determined by assay-based typing. Broader findings and caveats from the paper: How much clinical and demographic metadata was included differed by source and by participant, and the metadata was provided uncurated.

A word on this clone: This receptor's antigen is unknown. Qualities for individual bases were not recorded, and no much larger clone is one base off.

The immunoSEQ Assay, a bias-controlled multiplex PCR, was used to amplify TCRbeta CDR3 regions from genomic DNA. In the authors' own workflow: Within the assay, amplification of reference gene primers was used to estimate how many nucleated cells each sample contained. To quantify the absolute abundance of each unique TCRbeta CDR3 rearrangement, sequence reads were collapsed and filtered. For each sample, productive Simpson clonality was calculated by taking the square root of Simpson's diversity index across productive rearrangements. The source is immuneACCESS, and TCRdb retained only in-frame sequences with V and J called. Part of the clones is not carried over; for the studies checked, unresolved V genes explain less than half of this, and the remainder is unexplained. Clone size and V and J calls were adopted from that table, with D and trimming inferred from the DNA. The sample table contains about 97,000 clones; only one count was recorded for almost 80% of them. The leading ten clones occupy around 9.6% of the sample.

Deletion took 3 bases off V and 3 bases off J, with a span of 8 bases between the germline ends. From its cysteine to its phenylalanine, the CDR3 spans 13 amino acids. The only DNA kept is the CDR3, 39 bases in frame from the first base. CDR1 and CDR2 are read off the germline V gene as MGHRA and YSYEKL. The collaborating institutions used their own protocols to collect whole blood in K2EDTA tubes. For TCRbeta analysis, collaborator samples were shipped as frozen whole blood, as isolated PBMCs, or as DNA extracted from either sample type. The chain links TRBV4-1 with TRBJ1-1; no D gene is confidently identified. Material for sequencing was peripheral blood. The source of this sequence is a man aged 60 to 69 with active or convalescent COVID-19. The CDR3 region: CASSQYTYTEAFF. The DNA sequence reads TGCGCCAGCAGCCAGTACACCTACACTGAAGCTTTCTTT.